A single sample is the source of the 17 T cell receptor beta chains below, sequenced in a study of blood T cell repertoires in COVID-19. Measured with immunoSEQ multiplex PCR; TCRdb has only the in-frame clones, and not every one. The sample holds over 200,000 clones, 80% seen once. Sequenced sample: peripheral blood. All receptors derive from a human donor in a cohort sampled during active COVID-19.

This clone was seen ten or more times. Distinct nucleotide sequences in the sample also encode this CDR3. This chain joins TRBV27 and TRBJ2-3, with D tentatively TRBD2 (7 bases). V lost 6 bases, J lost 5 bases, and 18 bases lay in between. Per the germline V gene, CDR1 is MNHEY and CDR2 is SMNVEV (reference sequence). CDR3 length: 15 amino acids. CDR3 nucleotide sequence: TGTGCCAGCAGCGATAGGGGGGGCTCCGGAGATACGCAGTATTTT. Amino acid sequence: CASSDRGGSGDTQYF.

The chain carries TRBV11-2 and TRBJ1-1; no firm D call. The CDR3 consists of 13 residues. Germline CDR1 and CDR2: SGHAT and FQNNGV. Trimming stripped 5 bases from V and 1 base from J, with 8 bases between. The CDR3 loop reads CASSRSWNTEAFF. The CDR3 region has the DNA TGTGCCAGCAGCCGGTCATGGAACACTGAAGCTTTCTTT.

CDR3 nucleotide sequence: TGTGCCAGCAGCTTGATTCAGGGGGATGGCTACACCTTC. Amino acid sequence: CASSLIQGDGYTF. This chain links TRBV7-9 with TRBJ1-2; 7 bases align to TRBD1. Germline V gene lookup returns CDR1 SEHNR and CDR2 FQNEAQ (reference sequence). After removal of 3 bases from V and 6 bases from J, the junction contained 4 bases not matched to a gene. This CDR3 has 13 residues.

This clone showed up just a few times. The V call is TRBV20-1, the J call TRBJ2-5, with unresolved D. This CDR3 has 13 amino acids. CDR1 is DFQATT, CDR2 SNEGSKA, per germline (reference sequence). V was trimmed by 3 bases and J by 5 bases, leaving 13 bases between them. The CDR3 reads CSASKARAETQYF. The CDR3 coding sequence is TGCAGTGCTAGTAAAGCTAGAGCGGAGACCCAGTACTTC.

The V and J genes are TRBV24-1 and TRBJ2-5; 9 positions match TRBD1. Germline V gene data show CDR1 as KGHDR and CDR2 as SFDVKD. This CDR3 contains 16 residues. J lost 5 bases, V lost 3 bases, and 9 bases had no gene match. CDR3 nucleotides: TGTGCCACCAGTGATCCCCGGGACAGGGCGCGGGAGACCCAGTACTTC. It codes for CATSDPRDRARETQYF.

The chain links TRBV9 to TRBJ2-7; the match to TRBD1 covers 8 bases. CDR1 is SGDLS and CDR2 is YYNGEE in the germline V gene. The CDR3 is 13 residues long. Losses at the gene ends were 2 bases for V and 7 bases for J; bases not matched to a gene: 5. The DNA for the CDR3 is TGTGCCAGCAGCGTGGGGGACAGGTGGGAGCAGTACTTC. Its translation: CASSVGDRWEQYF. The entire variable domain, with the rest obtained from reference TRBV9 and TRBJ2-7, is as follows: DSGVTQTPKHLITATGQRVTLRCSPRSGDLSVYWYQQSLDQGLQFLIQYYNGEERAKGNILERFSAQQFPDLHSELNLSSLELGDSALYFCASSVGDRWEQYFGPGTRLTVT.

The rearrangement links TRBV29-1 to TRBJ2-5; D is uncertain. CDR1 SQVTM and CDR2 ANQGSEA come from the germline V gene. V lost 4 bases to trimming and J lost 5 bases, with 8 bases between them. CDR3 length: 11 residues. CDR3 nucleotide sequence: TGCAGCGTTGCCAAATCCGAGACCCAGTACTTC. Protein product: CSVAKSETQYF.

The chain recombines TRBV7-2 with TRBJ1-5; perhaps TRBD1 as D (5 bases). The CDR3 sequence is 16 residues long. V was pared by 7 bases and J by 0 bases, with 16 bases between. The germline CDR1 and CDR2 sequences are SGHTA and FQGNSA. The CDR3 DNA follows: TGTGCCAGCACACTGGGGGGGGTTGGTAGCAATCAGCCCCAGCATTTT. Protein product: CASTLGGVGSNQPQHF.

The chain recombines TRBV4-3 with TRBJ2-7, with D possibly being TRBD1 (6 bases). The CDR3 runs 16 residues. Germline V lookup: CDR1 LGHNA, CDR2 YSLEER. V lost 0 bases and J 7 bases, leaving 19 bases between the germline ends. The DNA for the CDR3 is TGCGCCAGCAGCCAAGATCCCGGCAGGGGCTCGAAAGAGCAGTACTTC. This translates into CASSQDPGRGSKEQYF.

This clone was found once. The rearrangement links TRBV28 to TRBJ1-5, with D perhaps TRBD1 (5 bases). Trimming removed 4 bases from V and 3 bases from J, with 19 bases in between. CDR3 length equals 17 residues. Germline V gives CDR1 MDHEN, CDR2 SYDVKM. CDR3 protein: CASSSTAREGHNQPQHF. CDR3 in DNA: TGTGCCAGCAGTTCCACCGCCCGGGAGGGGCACAATCAGCCCCAGCATTTT.

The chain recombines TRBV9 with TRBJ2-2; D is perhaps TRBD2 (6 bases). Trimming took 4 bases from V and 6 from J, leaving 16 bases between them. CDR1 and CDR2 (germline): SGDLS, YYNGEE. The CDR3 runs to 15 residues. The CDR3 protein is CASSTRGFLAGELFF. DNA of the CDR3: TGTGCCAGCAGCACCCGGGGGTTTCTCGCCGGGGAGCTGTTTTTT.

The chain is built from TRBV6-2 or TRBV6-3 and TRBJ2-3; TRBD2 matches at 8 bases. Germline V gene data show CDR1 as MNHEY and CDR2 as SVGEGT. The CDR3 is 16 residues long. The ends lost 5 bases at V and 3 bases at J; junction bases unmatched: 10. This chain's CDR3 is CASSPVAGKGTDTQYF. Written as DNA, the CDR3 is TGTGCCAGCAGTCCGGTAGCGGGAAAAGGGACAGATACGCAGTATTTT.

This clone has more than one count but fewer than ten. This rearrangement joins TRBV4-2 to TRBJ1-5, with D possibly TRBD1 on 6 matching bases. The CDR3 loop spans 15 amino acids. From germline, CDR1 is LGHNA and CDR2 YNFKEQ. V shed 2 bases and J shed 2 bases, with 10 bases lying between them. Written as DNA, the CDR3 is TGTGCCAGCAGCCAACGGGAGGGGGGCAATCAGCCCCAGCATTTT. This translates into CASSQREGGNQPQHF.

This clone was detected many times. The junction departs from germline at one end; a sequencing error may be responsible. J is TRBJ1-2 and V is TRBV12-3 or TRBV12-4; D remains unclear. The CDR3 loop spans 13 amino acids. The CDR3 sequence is CASMMRLNHGYTF. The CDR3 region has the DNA TGTGCCAGCATGATGCGTCTTAACCATGGCTACACCTTC.

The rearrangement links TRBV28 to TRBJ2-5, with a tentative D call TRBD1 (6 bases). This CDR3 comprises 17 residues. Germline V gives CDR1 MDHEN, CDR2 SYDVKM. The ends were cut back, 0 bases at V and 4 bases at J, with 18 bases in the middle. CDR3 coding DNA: TGTGCCAGCAGTTTATGGGGGGACACCTCGTCAGGAGAGACCCAGTACTTC. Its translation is CASSLWGDTSSGETQYF.

The CDR3 coding sequence is TGTGCCAGCAGCCTAACTAGCGCTCTCTACAATGAGCAGTTCTTC. Translating gives CASSLTSALYNEQFF. The gene calls are TRBV27 and TRBJ2-1; the match to TRBD2 covers 7 bases. Germline V lookup: CDR1 MNHEY, CDR2 SMNVEV (reference sequence). With 6 bases clipped from V and 3 bases from J, the junction kept 8 bases outside the gene matches. The CDR3 spans 15 residues.

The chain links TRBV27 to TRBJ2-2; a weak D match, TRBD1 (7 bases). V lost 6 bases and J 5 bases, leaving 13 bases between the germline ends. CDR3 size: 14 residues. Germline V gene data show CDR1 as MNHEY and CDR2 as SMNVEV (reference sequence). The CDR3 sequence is CASRGQGGTGELFF. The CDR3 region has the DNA TGTGCCAGCAGGGGGCAGGGGGGAACCGGGGAGCTGTTTTTT.